This TCR beta chain emerged from a study of blood T cell repertoires in COVID-19. Clones were read by immunoSEQ multiplex PCR, and TCRdb kept only the in-frame ones, dropping some. This sample has about 75,000 clones, with about four fifths found just once. This clone has only one observation. This receptor was taken from a woman older than 75 with active or convalescent COVID-19. The specimen sequenced was peripheral blood.

The CDR3 nucleotides are TGTGCCAGCAGTTCCACCGGGGTCATTTTGAGCAATGAGCAGTTCTTC. Its protein product is CASSSTGVILSNEQFF. The rearrangement links TRBV27 to TRBJ2-1; tentatively, D is TRBD2 (5 bases). V gave up 4 bases and J gave up 6 bases, with 19 bases separating them. The CDR3 contains 16 residues. The germline V gene encodes CDR1 MNHEY and CDR2 SMNVEV (reference sequence).